This T cell receptor beta chain was obtained from a study of blood T cell repertoires in COVID-19. Background on the study: There were acute and convalescent COVID-19 samples, and they came from the United States, Italy and Spain. Sources were T cells, B-cell-depleted T cells, or PBMCs; the material itself was cDNA or gDNA.

The junction had 5 bases not matched to a gene; V was cut back by 5 bases and J by 0 bases. Germline-derived CDR1 and CDR2 are SGHNT and YENEEA. The CDR3 length is 15 residues. Original data processing: Amplifying reference gene primers gave estimates of nucleated cell counts. Only in-frame clones appear in the TCRdb table, and some are missing; sequencing was by immunoSEQ multiplex PCR. From that table come the V and J calls and clone size; the DNA was used to work out D and trimming. The top ten hold around 6.9% of the sample, which has some 100,000 clones, approximately 86% seen once. Sample: peripheral blood. The chain combines TRBV11-3 with TRBJ2-5, with 8 bases fitting TRBD2. This sequence originates from a woman aged 60-75 years with acute or convalescent COVID-19. CDR3 nucleotide sequence: TGTGCCAGCAGCCGGATACTAGCGGACCAAGAGACCCAGTACTTC. Translation gives CASSRILADQETQYF.